One and the same sample provided the 9 T cell receptor beta chains below, sequenced in a study of Ad26.COV2.S vaccination and SARS-CoV-2 variants. TCRdb's table, derived via immunoSEQ multiplex PCR, lists solely in-frame clones and lacks some. The top ten hold 9% to 15% of the sample, which has 400,000 to 450,000 clones, 80% to 95% seen once. Specified treatment: 15 to 20 received Ad26.COV2.S at low or high dose, single or two shots; 5 received placebo; per-sample allocation not given. The investigators took samples on day 63 after the first vaccine or placebo injection. Source: peripheral blood, taken in a trial of Ad26.COV2.S vaccine versus placebo. These receptors were collected from a person between 18 and 59 years old who received the Ad26.COV2.S COVID-19 vaccine or a placebo.

The chain joins TRBV4-2 to TRBJ1-5, with 7 bases fitting TRBD1. V trimming: 3 bases; J trimming: 7 bases; junction bases outside the gene matches: 6. CDR1 and CDR2 (germline): LGHNA, YNFKEQ. This CDR3 contains 14 residues. The CDR3 protein is CASSHTGVEQPQHF. CDR3 sequence (DNA): TGTGCCAGCAGCCATACAGGGGTTGAACAGCCCCAGCATTTT.

This chain uses TRBV25-1 with TRBJ1-6; TRBD1 matches 7 bases. Per the germline V gene, CDR1 is MGHDK and CDR2 is SYGVNS. The length of the CDR3 is 16 residues. V lost 3 bases to trimming and J lost 8 bases; unmatched junction nucleotides: 10. CDR3 region: CASSESGTADDSPLHF. The DNA of the CDR3 is TGTGCCAGCAGTGAGTCCGGGACAGCGGATGATTCACCCCTCCACTTT.

The V gene is TRBV2, the J gene TRBJ2-1; D gene ambiguous. With 8 bases removed from V and 3 bases from J, the gap between germline ends came to 2 bases. Germline CDR1 SNHLY, CDR2 FYNNEI. The CDR3 loop spans 10 amino acids. This CDR3 is CASDYNEQFF. The CDR3 DNA sequence: TGTGCCAGCGACTACAATGAGCAGTTCTTC.

J is TRBJ2-2 and V is TRBV4-2; 15 bases match TRBD2. The CDR3 has 17 amino acids. Germline lookup yields CDR1 LGHNA and CDR2 YNFKEQ. V dropped 1 base and J dropped 8; count of bases not matched to a gene: 5. For the CDR3, the DNA is TGTGCCAGCAGCCAAGTACCGGGACTAGCGGGAGGAGGGGAGCTGTTTTTT. Translated: CASSQVPGLAGGGELFF.

The genes are TRBV7-9 and TRBJ2-1, with 10 positions matching TRBD2. Trimming cost V 5 bases and J 0 bases; bases outside gene matches: 10. CDR1 is SEHNR and CDR2 is FQNEAQ in the germline V gene (reference sequence). The length of the CDR3 is 18 residues. DNA for the CDR3: TGTGCCAGCAGCCCAGAAGCTAGCGGGAGAACCTCCTACAATGAGCAGTTCTTC. Its protein is CASSPEASGRTSYNEQFF.

The chain joins TRBV30 to TRBJ2-2; TRBD1 agrees at 7 bases. CDR3 length equals 14 residues. Trimming took 0 bases from V and 6 from J; bases not matched to a gene: 4. CDR1 and CDR2 from the germline V gene are GTSNPN and SVGIG (reference sequence). This CDR3 reads CAWSVTGVAGELFF. Here the CDR3 DNA reads TGTGCCTGGAGTGTTACAGGGGTGGCCGGGGAGCTGTTTTTT.

The V gene is TRBV6-2 or TRBV6-3, the J gene TRBJ2-4; no firm D call. The CDR3 spans 17 residues. Deletions cut 5 bases from V and 1 base from J, with 18 bases between. CDR1 and CDR2 (germline): MNHEY, SVGEGT. CDR3 nucleotides: TGTGCCAGCAGTCTCACCGTGGGTCCAGGTGCCAAAAACATTCAGTACTTC. Its protein product is CASSLTVGPGAKNIQYF.

The chain joins TRBV30 to TRBJ2-1; D gene ambiguous. V was pared by 0 bases and J by 9 bases, with 9 bases between. The CDR3 runs to 12 residues. Germline V gives CDR1 GTSNPN, CDR2 SVGIG (reference sequence). CDR3 DNA sequence: TGTGCCTGGAGTGTTCGGGTTGGTGAGCAGTTCTTC. Translating gives CAWSVRVGEQFF.

This chain connects TRBV5-4 to TRBJ2-3; D unclear. Germline-derived CDR1 and CDR2 are SGHNT and YYREEE (reference sequence). The CDR3 sequence is 15 residues long. V was cut by 0 bases and J by 3 bases, with 11 bases left in between. The CDR3 nucleotides read TGTGCCAGCAGCTTGGACTCACCCATGACAGATACGCAGTATTTT. This gives the protein CASSLDSPMTDTQYF.